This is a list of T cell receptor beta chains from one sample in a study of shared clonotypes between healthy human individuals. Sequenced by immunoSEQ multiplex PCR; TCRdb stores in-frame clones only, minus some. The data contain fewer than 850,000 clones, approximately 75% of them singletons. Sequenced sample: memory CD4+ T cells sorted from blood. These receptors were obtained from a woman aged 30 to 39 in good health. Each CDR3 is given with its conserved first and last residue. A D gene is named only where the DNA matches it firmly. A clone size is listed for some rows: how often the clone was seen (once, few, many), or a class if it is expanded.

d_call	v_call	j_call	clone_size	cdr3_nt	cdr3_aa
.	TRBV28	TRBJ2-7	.	TGTGCCAGCAGCACGGCCGGCTACGAGCAGTACTTC	CASSTAGYEQYF
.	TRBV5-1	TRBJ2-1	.	TGCGCCAGCAGCTTGGGGATCCTTCCGATGAATGAGCAGTTCTTC	CASSLGILPMNEQFF
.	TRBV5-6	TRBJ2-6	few	TGTGCCAGCAGGGACTTCTCTGGGGCCAACGTCCTGACTTTC	CASRDFSGANVLTF
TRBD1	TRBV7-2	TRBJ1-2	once	TGTGCCAGCAGCTTAGCGACAGGGGTCGGCTACACCTTC	CASSLATGVGYTF
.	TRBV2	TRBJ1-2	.	TGTGCCAGCAGCGAGGTAAGGGTCGACTATGGCTACACCTTC	CASSEVRVDYGYTF
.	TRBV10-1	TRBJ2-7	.	TGCGCCAGCAGTGAGGGGCAGGGGAGCTCCTACGAGCAGTACTTC	CASSEGQGSSYEQYF
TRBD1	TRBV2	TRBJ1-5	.	TGTGCCAGCAGTGATCGACAGGGGGCGAGTAATCAGCCCCAGCATTTT	CASSDRQGASNQPQHF
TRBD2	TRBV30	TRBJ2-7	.	TGTGCCTGGAGACGGACTAGCGGGGGATCCTACGAGCAGTACTTC	CAWRRTSGGSYEQYF
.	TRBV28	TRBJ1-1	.	TGTGCCAGCAGGCCGACATCGGTCGTCACTGAAGCTTTCTTT	CASRPTSVVTEAFF
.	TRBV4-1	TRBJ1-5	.	TGCGCCAGCAGCCAAGATACGGACGGGGGTGCTCAGCCCCAGCATTTT	CASSQDTDGGAQPQHF
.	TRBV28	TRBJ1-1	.	TGTGCCAGCAGCACGCCCAAGTCCAGGGGTCGGGCCCCTGAAGCTTTCTTT	CASSTPKSRGRAPEAFF
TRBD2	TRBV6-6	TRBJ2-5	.	TGTGCCAGCAGTTACTTCGGACTAGCGGGAGAGACCCAGTACTTC	CASSYFGLAGETQYF
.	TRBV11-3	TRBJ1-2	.	TGTGCCAGCAGAGCACAGAAATTCTATGGCTACACCTTC	CASRAQKFYGYTF
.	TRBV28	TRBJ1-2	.	TGTGCCAGCAGTTTATATCCCGGACAAGGGTATGGCTACACCTTC	CASSLYPGQGYGYTF
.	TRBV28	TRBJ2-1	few	TGTGCCAGCAGTCAAGTAGGGGGAGGGAATCGCCTGGGTAATGAGCAGTTCTTC	CASSQVGGGNRLGNEQFF
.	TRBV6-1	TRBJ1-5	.	TGTGCCAGCACGGGGGCAGAAAGCAATCAGCCCCAGCATTTT	CASTGAESNQPQHF
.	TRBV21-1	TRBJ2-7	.	TGTGCCAGCAGCACCCGGGACAGTCCTTACGAGCAGTACTTC	CASSTRDSPYEQYF
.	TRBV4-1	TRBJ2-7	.	TGCGCCAGCAGCCAAACAGGCTCCTACGAGCAGTACTTC	CASSQTGSYEQYF
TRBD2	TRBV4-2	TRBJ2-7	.	TGTGCCAGCAGCCAAGTGGGAGCGGGAGCGGACGAGCAGTACTTC	CASSQVGAGADEQYF
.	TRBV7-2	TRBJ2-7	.	TGTGCCAGCACCCCACCCGGGAGAAGCTCCTACGAGCAGTACTTC	CASTPPGRSSYEQYF
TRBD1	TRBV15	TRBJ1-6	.	TGTGCCACCAGCAGAGGACAGGGCGGCTCACCCCTCCACTTT	CATSRGQGGSPLHF
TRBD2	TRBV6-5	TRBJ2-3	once	TGTGCCAGCAGCCCCCGACTAGCGGGAGCCTCTACGCAGTATTTT	CASSPRLAGASTQYF
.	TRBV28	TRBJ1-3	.	TGTGCCAGCAGTTTAGGGAGACTAGGGGCAGGAAACACCATATATTTT	CASSLGRLGAGNTIYF
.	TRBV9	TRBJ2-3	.	TGTGCCAGCAGCCCTCGCACAGATACGCAGTATTTT	CASSPRTDTQYF
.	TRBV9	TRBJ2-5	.	TGTGCCAGCAGCGTAACCAGTGCCCCCGAGACCCAGTACTTC	CASSVTSAPETQYF
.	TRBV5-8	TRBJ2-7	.	TGTGCCAGCAGCTTGTCCGGGTTCCCGTCCTACGAGCAGTACTTC	CASSLSGFPSYEQYF